Below, one TCR beta chain is given with its context. This CDR3 is 15 amino acids long. The V segment lost 4 bases and the J segment 7 bases; nucleotides outside the gene matches: 5. Germline loops: CDR1 SGHDT, CDR2 YYEEEE. 13 Jbeta primers and 60 Vbeta primers were used for the PCR. Generated by immunoSEQ multiplex PCR, the TCRdb table keeps only in-frame clones and is missing some. The table shows 150,000 to 200,000 clones, with around 81% occurring only once. The data stem from a study of cytomegalovirus exposure and HLA in healthy donors. The source of this sequence is a young man in good health and CMV-seronegative. The specimen was PBMCs. The chain recombines TRBV5-6 with TRBJ1-6; 10 bases are a match to TRBD1. The chain's CDR3 is CASSQVGQGNSPLHF. CDR3 nucleotide sequence: TGTGCCAGCAGCCAAGTGGGACAGGGGAATTCACCCCTCCACTTT.